Included here is one T cell receptor beta chain sequence, with context. Its antigen is currently unknown. The data are from a study of cytotoxic CD8 clonotypes in ibrutinib-treated CLL. Study as a whole: Investigators collected response samples after a median around 12 months of treatment, range 6 to 36. The study's findings and limits: Clonality measured at baseline exceeded age-matched healthy donors, tracking circulating CD8+ T-cell counts.

Assay: immunoSEQ multiplex PCR; the TCRdb copy retains only in-frame clones and omits some. Counted here are more than 110,000 clones, around 93% occurring once; the ten biggest clones make up roughly 10%. Trimming shortened V by 8 bases and J by 3 bases, and 14 bases separated the two germline ends. The CDR3 spans 13 residues. CDR1 is LNHDA and CDR2 is SQIVND in the germline V gene (reference sequence). This TCR derives from a human donor with chronic lymphocytic leukemia. The chain combines TRBV19 with TRBJ2-7; the D call may be TRBD1 or TRBD2 (5 bases each). The material sequenced was PBMCs, taken after 12 months of ibrutinib treatment. CDR3 coding DNA: TGTGCCAGTTGCACGGGACCCTGCTACGAGCAGTACTTC. Translation: CASCTGPCYEQYF. Full variable domain (outside the CDR3, taken from reference TRBV19 and TRBJ2-7): DGGITQSPKYLFRKEGQNVTLSCEQNLNHDAMYWYRQDPGQGLRLIYYSQIVNDFQKGDIAEGYSVSREKKESFPLTVTSAQKNPTAFYLCASCTGPCYEQYFGPGTRLTVT.